These 27 T cell receptor beta chains were all obtained from the same sample, sequenced in a study of naive and memory T cell subsets (dated by TCRdb to about 2017). Study-level results and caveats: A few larger clonotypes were present in naive repertoires, particularly the CD8 repertoires, and these clonotypes were possibly memory cells re-expressing CD45RA.

Library method: UMI-ligation and nested PCR. These reads were obtained on an Illumina MiSeq. An equimolar mix of two oligonucleotides covering both TRBC1 and TRBC2 was used as the beta constant-region primer. Four rounds of PCR were used to amplify ligated cDNA, with nested alpha and beta constant-region primers being used together with the SP2 primer. TCRdb applied fastp at Q25 and MiXCR to the public reads, then kept only in-frame beta chains. Every entry covers one CDR3 protein and lists the most common genes and DNA from its rows. This sample lists 150,000 or so distinct CDR3 sequences; roughly 23% were detected once. The ten largest clones add up to roughly 0.1% of the sample. For these TCRs, the target antigens are not known. Sequencing was done on a sample of naive CD4+ T cells from blood. Interpreted using the paper, the cell subset or site label stands for: naive T cells, CD45RA high CD27+. The receptors derive from a human donor in good health.

The genes are TRBV29-1 and TRBJ2-3; 8 bases match TRBD2. V shed 7 bases and J 8 bases; nucleotides not matched to a gene: 14. From germline, CDR1 is SQVTM and CDR2 ANQGSEA. The CDR3 is 14 amino acids. The CDR3 nucleotides are TGCAGCGCCCACTCGGGACTAGGAACCGTTACGCAGTATTTT. Translation: CSAHSGLGTVTQYF.

This clonotype has more than one count but fewer than ten. J is TRBJ1-6 and V is TRBV7-7; D is perhaps TRBD1 (5 bases). The CDR3 has 19 residues. Germline lookup yields CDR1 SSHAT and CDR2 FNYEAQ (reference sequence). V was cut by 0 bases and J by 7 bases, with 22 bases left in between. For the CDR3, the DNA is TGTGCCAGCAGCTTAGCGGAGGGGATACAGGAACCCCGCAATTCACCCCTCCACTTT. Translation gives CASSLAEGIQEPRNSPLHF.

This clonotype appeared a few times. The genes are TRBV20-1 and TRBJ2-7; 8 nucleotides align to TRBD1. Trimming took 5 bases from V and 2 from J; bases not matched to a gene: 5. The germline V gene encodes CDR1 DFQATT and CDR2 SNEGSKA (reference sequence). CDR3 length: 13 amino acids. CDR3: CSAPGTGPYEQYF. The CDR3 DNA follows: TGCAGTGCTCCAGGGACAGGTCCCTACGAGCAGTACTTC.

This clonotype showed up just a few times. The chain joins TRBV6-4 to TRBJ2-3; D gene uncertain. Germline V gives CDR1 MRHNA, CDR2 SNTAGT. There are 15 residues in the CDR3. Trimming took 6 bases from V and 1 from J, leaving 14 bases between them. The CDR3, as DNA: TGTGCCAGCAGCCCCCGCCACCGCGGCACAGATACGCAGTATTTT. It encodes CASSPRHRGTDTQYF.

CDR3 amino acids: CASSLSPTDEETQYF. Here the CDR3 DNA reads TGTGCCAGCAGTTTATCTCCGACTGATGAAGAGACCCAGTACTTC. The chain combines TRBV27 with TRBJ2-5; D ambiguous. Germline CDR1 is MNHEY and CDR2 is SMNVEV (reference sequence). This CDR3 region has 15 residues. Trimming pared 0 bases from V and 3 bases from J, leaving 11 bases between.

The chain combines TRBV29-1 with TRBJ2-2; possible D gene TRBD1, 8 bases. The CDR3 is 14 amino acids. Per the germline V gene, CDR1 is SQVTM and CDR2 is ANQGSEA. Between the trimmed V and J ends, which lost 6 bases and 6 bases, there was a span of 17 bases. CDR3 amino acids: CSVVGQGGPGELFF. The CDR3 bases are TGCAGCGTCGTCGGACAGGGAGGGCCCGGGGAGCTGTTTTTT.

The genes are TRBV2 and TRBJ2-1, with D possibly TRBD1 on 6 matching bases. Looked up from germline, CDR1 is SNHLY and CDR2 is FYNNEI. The CDR3 sequence is 12 residues long. Deletions cut 3 bases from V and 8 bases from J, with 8 bases between. CDR3 loop: CASSDRGYEQFF. The CDR3 DNA sequence: TGTGCCAGCAGTGACAGGGGCTATGAGCAGTTCTTC.

This clonotype was seen a handful of times. This sequence joins TRBV12-3 or TRBV12-4 and TRBJ2-1; maybe TRBD2 (6 bases). Trimming took off 2 bases at V and 5 bases at J, with 10 bases between the two ends. The CDR3 consists of 14 residues. In DNA form, the CDR3 reads TGTGCCAGCAGTTTACTAGCGACTAACAATGAGCAGTTCTTC. Amino acid sequence: CASSLLATNNEQFF.

The chain has TRBV6-5 and TRBJ1-1; D remains ambiguous. V lost 7 bases and J lost 6, with 9 bases in between. The V gene's germline CDR1 is MNHEY and CDR2 SVGAGI. The CDR3 length is 11 residues. The CDR3 spells CASIARAEAFF. DNA of the CDR3: TGTGCCAGCATCGCAAGGGCTGAAGCTTTCTTT.

This clonotype was seen at least ten times. The rearrangement joins TRBV29-1 to TRBJ2-7, with unresolved D. V lost 4 bases, J lost 0 bases, and 7 bases lay in between. Germline V gene sequence: CDR1 SQVTM, CDR2 ANQGSEA. The CDR3 totals 12 residues. CDR3 DNA sequence: TGCAGCGTTGTCGCAGGCTCCTACGAGCAGTACTTC. Protein sequence: CSVVAGSYEQYF.

This sequence joins TRBV5-1 and TRBJ1-2; 11 bases fit TRBD1. V lost 6 bases and J lost 7; bases outside the gene matches: 11. The length of the CDR3 is 15 residues. Per germline, CDR1 SGHRS and CDR2 YFSETQ. CDR3 protein: CASTQGGTGGVGYTF. The CDR3 DNA reads as TGCGCCAGCACCCAAGGTGGGACAGGGGGTGTTGGCTACACCTTC.

The chain employs TRBV5-1 and TRBJ1-1; D is unclear. CDR1 is SGHRS, CDR2 YFSETQ, per germline. Trimming took off 1 base at V and 3 bases at J, with 4 bases between the two ends. The CDR3 sequence is 12 residues long. CDR3 region: CASSLTDTEAFF. CDR3 DNA sequence: TGCGCCAGCAGCTTGACGGACACTGAAGCTTTCTTT.

V is TRBV11-2 and J is TRBJ2-1, with D perhaps TRBD2 (6 bases). CDR1 is SGHAT and CDR2 is FQNNGV in the germline V gene. V gave up 5 bases and J gave up 2 bases, with 16 bases separating them. CDR3 length: 16 residues. DNA for the CDR3: TGTGCCAGCAGCCCCCATAGCTCTAGCGCCTACAATGAGCAGTTCTTC. It yields the protein CASSPHSSSAYNEQFF.

This clonotype was recorded at least ten times. The chain couples TRBV28 to TRBJ2-1; D is uncertain. Looked up from germline, CDR1 is MDHEN and CDR2 is SYDVKM. The germline V and J ends were trimmed by 6 bases and 0 bases, with 12 bases remaining between them. The CDR3 is 15 residues long. CDR3 residues: CASRTSILSYNEQFF. In nucleotides, the CDR3 is TGTGCCAGCAGGACAAGCATCCTCTCCTACAATGAGCAGTTCTTC.

Remarks on this clonotype: A much larger clone is a single base away; this may be a read error. The chain joins TRBV20-1 to TRBJ2-1; perhaps D is TRBD1 or TRBD2 (7 bases each). Looked up from germline, CDR1 is DFQATT and CDR2 is SNEGSKA (reference sequence). The CDR3 contains 16 residues. CDR3: CSARDRRQGGWNEQIF. CDR3 nucleotide sequence: TGCAGTGCTAGAGATCGTAGGCAGGGGGGGTGGAATGAGCAGATCTTC.

There are a few counts of this clonotype. The V and J genes are TRBV20-1 and TRBJ1-1; no clear D. V dropped 4 bases and J dropped 6 bases, with 9 bases sitting between them. CDR3 length: 11 residues. Germline V gene lookup returns CDR1 DFQATT and CDR2 SNEGSKA (reference sequence). This CDR3 is CSATRWAEAFF. In DNA, the CDR3 is TGCAGTGCTACCCGATGGGCTGAAGCTTTCTTT.

This clonotype has only a few counts. The rearrangement links TRBV5-1 to TRBJ2-5; D is ambiguous. V lost 0 bases and J lost 3, with 12 bases in between. This CDR3 is 15 amino acids long. From germline, CDR1 is SGHRS and CDR2 YFSETQ. For the CDR3, the DNA is TGCGCCAGCAGCTTGGGTTCCGCCGAGGAAGAGACCCAGTACTTC. Translation gives CASSLGSAEEETQYF.

This clonotype was seen a few times. The chain recombines TRBV20-1 with TRBJ2-5; 14 bases map to TRBD2. CDR3 length equals 15 residues. Trimming removed 3 bases from V and 3 bases from J; junction bases left unmatched: 3. Germline loops: CDR1 DFQATT, CDR2 SNEGSKA (reference sequence). CDR3 protein: CSASKTSGREETQYF. In DNA, the CDR3 is TGCAGTGCTAGCAAGACTAGCGGGAGGGAAGAGACCCAGTACTTC.

The rearrangement joins TRBV9 to TRBJ2-2; 10 bases are a match to TRBD2. Germline V gives CDR1 SGDLS, CDR2 YYNGEE. The CDR3 has 15 amino acids. The J segment lost 4 bases and the V segment lost 5 bases, leaving 5 bases of the junction unmatched. CDR3 DNA: TGTGCCAGCAGAAGGACTAGCGGACCCACCGGGGAGCTGTTTTTT. Its translation is CASRRTSGPTGELFF.

The CDR3 DNA reads as TGTGCTAGTGGTTTGGACACGATGCCGGGACAGGGACCAAATCAGCCCCAGCATTTT. It is translated as CASGLDTMPGQGPNQPQHF. The chain couples TRBV12-5 to TRBJ1-5, with 9 bases identical to TRBD1. Trimming removed 1 base from V and 4 bases from J; junction bases left unmatched: 14. The CDR3 runs 19 residues. Germline V gene data show CDR1 as LGHNT and CDR2 as FRNRAP.

This clonotype occurred a few times. The rearrangement uses TRBV27 and TRBJ2-1; a possible D gene is TRBD1 (5 bases). V was trimmed by 3 bases and J by 5 bases, leaving 14 bases between them. CDR1 is MNHEY, CDR2 SMNVEV, per germline (reference sequence). The CDR3 length is 15 residues. CDR3 amino acids: CASSLGLRPHNEQFF. The DNA for the CDR3 is TGTGCCAGCAGTTTGGGGCTCCGGCCCCACAATGAGCAGTTCTTC.

This chain joins TRBV28 and TRBJ2-1; TRBD2 aligns across 12 bases. Germline V CDR1 and CDR2: MDHEN, SYDVKM. The V segment lost 6 bases and the J segment 4 bases; nucleotides outside the gene matches: 13. This CDR3 contains 18 residues. The CDR3 DNA is TGTGCCAGCAGACTTTTAGGTAGCGGACTAGCGGGATACAATGAGCAGTTCTTC. Translated: CASRLLGSGLAGYNEQFF.

Worth noting for this clonotype: This may stem from a read error, because a much larger clone lies one nucleotide away. This chain connects TRBV28 to TRBJ2-6; 9 bases are shared with TRBD1. V trimming: 6 bases; J trimming: 3 bases; junction bases outside the gene matches: 6. CDR1 MDHEN and CDR2 SYDVKM come from the germline V gene. This CDR3 is 16 amino acids long. In DNA form, the CDR3 reads TGTGCCAGCAGCGCACAGGGGGCGAGTGGGGCCAACGTCCTGACTTTC. This encodes CASSAQGASGANVLTF.

The CDR3 loop reads CAIKAINEQFF. CDR3 sequence (DNA): TGTGCCATTAAGGCGATCAATGAGCAGTTCTTC. The chain links TRBV10-3 to TRBJ2-1; the D is unclear. V lost 9 bases and J lost 6, with 9 bases in between. The germline V gene has CDR1 ENHRY and CDR2 SYGVKD. CDR3 length: 11 residues.

The chain uses TRBV7-9 and TRBJ2-1; D not resolved. The CDR3 consists of 14 residues. The V gene's germline CDR1 is SEHNR and CDR2 FQNEAQ (reference sequence). Trimming pared 1 base from V and 10 bases from J, leaving 14 bases between. CDR3 sequence: CASSLGSYPREQFF. The CDR3 nucleotides read TGTGCCAGCAGCTTAGGAAGCTACCCTAGGGAGCAGTTCTTC.

The V gene is TRBV6-6, the J gene TRBJ2-1, with TRBD1 as a possible D gene (6 bases). The CDR3 runs to 15 residues. Germline V gene sequence: CDR1 MNHNY, CDR2 SVGAGI (reference sequence). Trimming shortened V by 5 bases and J by 2 bases, and 13 bases separated the two germline ends. CDR3 amino acids: CASSRGQKTYNEQFF. The DNA for the CDR3 is TGTGCCAGCAGTCGCGGACAGAAGACCTACAATGAGCAGTTCTTC.

This sequence joins TRBV21-1 and TRBJ2-1; the table's D call, TRBD2, has no DNA check behind it. TRBV21-1 represents a pseudogene. CDR3 size: 18 residues. CDR3 in DNA: TGTGCCAGCAGGGTAAGACAGGACTGGCTAGCGGGAAATAATGAGCAGTTCTTC. Amino acid sequence: CASRVRQDWLAGNNEQFF.